There are many counts of the clone carrying this TCR beta chain. There were TCR beta CDR3 regions amplified from RNA transcripts. With the HTBI primer set, the TCR CDR3 went through a first round of RT-PCR. TCRdb passed the multiplex PCR reads through MiXCR, listing each CDR3 protein once. Among approximately 380,000 distinct CDR3 sequences listed, roughly 20% were seen once. The sample originates from a study of T cells in Graves' hyperthyroidism and ophthalmopathy. Study as a whole: Pretreatment peripheral blood was obtained at initial diagnosis.

Among ophthalmopathy patients, the Clinical Activity Score reached at least 3, the NOSPECS grade reached at least 4, and duration remained under 3 months. Isolation of PBMCs was performed on about 10 ml fresh peripheral blood. This CDR3 region has 14 residues. Germline CDR1 reads SEHNR; CDR2 reads FQNEAQ (reference sequence). V dropped 2 bases and J dropped 8 bases, with 10 bases sitting between them. This sequence joins TRBV7-9 and TRBJ1-6; D is uncertain. The sample was blood. This clonotype was obtained from a young man with Graves' ophthalmopathy. In DNA form, the CDR3 reads TGTGCCAGCAGCTTACTGGGGTTCGATTCACCCCTCCACTTT. Its protein is CASSLLGFDSPLHF.